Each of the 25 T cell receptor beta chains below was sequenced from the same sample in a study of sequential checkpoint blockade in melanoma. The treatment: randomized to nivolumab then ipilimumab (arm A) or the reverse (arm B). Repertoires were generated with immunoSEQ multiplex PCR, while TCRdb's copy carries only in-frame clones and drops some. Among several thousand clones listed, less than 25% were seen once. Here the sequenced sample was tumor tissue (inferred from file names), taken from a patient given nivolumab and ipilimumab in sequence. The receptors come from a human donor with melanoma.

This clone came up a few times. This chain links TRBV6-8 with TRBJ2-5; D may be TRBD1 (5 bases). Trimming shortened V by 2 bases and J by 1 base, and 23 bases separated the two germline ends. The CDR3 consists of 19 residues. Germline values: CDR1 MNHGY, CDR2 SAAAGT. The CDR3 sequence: CASSYPSDSAIDTQETQYF. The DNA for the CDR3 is TGTGCCAGCAGTTACCCTTCAGACAGCGCCATTGATACCCAAGAGACCCAGTACTTC.

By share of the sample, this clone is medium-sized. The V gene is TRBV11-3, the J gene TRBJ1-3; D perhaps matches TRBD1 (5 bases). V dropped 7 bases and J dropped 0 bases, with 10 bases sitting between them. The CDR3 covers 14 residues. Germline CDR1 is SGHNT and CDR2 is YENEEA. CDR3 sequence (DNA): TGTGCCAGCAAATTAAGGGGCTCTGGAAACACCATATATTTT. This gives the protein CASKLRGSGNTIYF.

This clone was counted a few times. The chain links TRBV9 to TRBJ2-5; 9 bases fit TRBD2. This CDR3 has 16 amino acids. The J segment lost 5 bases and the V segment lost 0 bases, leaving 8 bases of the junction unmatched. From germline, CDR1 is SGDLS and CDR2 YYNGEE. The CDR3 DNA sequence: TGTGCCAGCAGCGTAGATGGCGGGGGGGCGTGGGAGACCCAGTACTTC. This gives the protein CASSVDGGGAWETQYF.

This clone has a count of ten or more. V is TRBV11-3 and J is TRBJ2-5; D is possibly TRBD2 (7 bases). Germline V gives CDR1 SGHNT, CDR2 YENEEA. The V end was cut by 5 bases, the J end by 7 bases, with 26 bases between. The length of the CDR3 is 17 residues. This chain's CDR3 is CASSGDLGGGHSGTQYF. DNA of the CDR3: TGTGCCAGCAGCGGAGATCTTGGCGGGGGCCACTCAGGGACCCAGTACTTC.

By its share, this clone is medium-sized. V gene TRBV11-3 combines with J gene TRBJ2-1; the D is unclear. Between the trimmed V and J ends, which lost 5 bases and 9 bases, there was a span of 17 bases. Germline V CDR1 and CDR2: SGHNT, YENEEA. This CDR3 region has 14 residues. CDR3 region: CASSVEPATGEQFF. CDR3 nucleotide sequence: TGTGCCAGCAGCGTGGAACCGGCGACCGGTGAGCAGTTCTTC.

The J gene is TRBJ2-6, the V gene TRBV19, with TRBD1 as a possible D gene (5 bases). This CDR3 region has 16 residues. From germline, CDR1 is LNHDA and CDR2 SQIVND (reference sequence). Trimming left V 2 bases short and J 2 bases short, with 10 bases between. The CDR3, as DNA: TGTGCCAGTAGTATAAGGTGGGGCGCTGGGGCCAACGTCCTGACTTTC. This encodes CASSIRWGAGANVLTF.

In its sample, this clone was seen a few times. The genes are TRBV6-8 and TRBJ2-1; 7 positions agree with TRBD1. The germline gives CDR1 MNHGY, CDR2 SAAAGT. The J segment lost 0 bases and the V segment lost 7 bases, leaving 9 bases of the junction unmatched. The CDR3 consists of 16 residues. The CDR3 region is CASTLKRQGSYNEQFF. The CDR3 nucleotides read TGTGCCAGCACCCTGAAACGACAGGGCTCCTACAATGAGCAGTTCTTC.

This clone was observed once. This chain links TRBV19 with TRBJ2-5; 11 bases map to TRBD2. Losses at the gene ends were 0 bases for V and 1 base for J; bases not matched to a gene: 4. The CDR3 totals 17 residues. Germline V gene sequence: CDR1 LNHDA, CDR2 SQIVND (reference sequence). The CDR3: CASSIDPSGGSQETQYF. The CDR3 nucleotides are TGTGCCAGTAGTATAGACCCTAGCGGGGGGTCCCAAGAGACCCAGTACTTC.

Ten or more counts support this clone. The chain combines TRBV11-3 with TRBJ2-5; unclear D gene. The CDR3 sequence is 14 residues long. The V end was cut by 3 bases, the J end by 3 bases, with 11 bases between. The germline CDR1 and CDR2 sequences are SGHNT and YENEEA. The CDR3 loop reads CASSLRLYEETQYF. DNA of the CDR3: TGTGCCAGCAGCTTGAGGCTATACGAAGAGACCCAGTACTTC.

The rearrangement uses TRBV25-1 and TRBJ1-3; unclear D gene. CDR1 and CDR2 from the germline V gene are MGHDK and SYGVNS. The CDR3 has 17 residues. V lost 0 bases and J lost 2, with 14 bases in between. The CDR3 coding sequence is TGTGCCAGCAGTGAATATCCTCGGTCAGGCGCTGGAAACACCATATATTTT. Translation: CASSEYPRSGAGNTIYF.

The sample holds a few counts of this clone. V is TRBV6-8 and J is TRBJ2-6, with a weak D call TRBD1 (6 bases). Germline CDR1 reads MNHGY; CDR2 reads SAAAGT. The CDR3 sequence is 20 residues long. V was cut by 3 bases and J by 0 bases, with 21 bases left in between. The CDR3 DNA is TGTGCCAGCAGTTATTCGATCCCAGGGGCGGGTAGCTCTGGGGCCAACGTCCTGACTTTC. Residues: CASSYSIPGAGSSGANVLTF.

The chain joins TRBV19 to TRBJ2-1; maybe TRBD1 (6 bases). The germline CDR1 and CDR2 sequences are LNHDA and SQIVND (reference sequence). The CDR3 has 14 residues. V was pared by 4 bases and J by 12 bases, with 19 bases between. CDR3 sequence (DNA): TGTGCCAGTAGTACCTGGGGGCGGCCCAACGGGCAGTTCTTC. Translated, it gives CASSTWGRPNGQFF.

CDR3 DNA: TGTGCCAGCAGTTTACAGGGGAGCTCAACTAATGAAAAACTGTTTTTT. Translation gives CASSLQGSSTNEKLFF. The J gene is TRBJ1-4, the V gene TRBV28, with a tentative D call TRBD1 (6 bases). Germline assignment: CDR1 MDHEN and CDR2 SYDVKM. Trimming shortened V by 2 bases and J by 0 bases, and 10 bases separated the two germline ends. This CDR3 is 16 amino acids long. Complete variable domain (other parts from reference TRBV28 and TRBJ1-4): DVKVTQSSRYLVKRTGEKVFLECVQDMDHENMFWYRQDPGLGLRLIYFSYDVKMKEKGDIPEGYSVSREKKERFSLILESASTNQTSMYLCASSLQGSSTNEKLFFGSGTQLSVL.

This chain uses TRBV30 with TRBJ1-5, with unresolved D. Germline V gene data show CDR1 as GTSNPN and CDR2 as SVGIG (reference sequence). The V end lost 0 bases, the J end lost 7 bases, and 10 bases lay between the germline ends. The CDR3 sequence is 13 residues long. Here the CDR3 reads CAWSVRGRQPQHF. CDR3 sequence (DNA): TGTGCCTGGAGTGTAAGAGGAAGGCAGCCCCAGCATTTT.

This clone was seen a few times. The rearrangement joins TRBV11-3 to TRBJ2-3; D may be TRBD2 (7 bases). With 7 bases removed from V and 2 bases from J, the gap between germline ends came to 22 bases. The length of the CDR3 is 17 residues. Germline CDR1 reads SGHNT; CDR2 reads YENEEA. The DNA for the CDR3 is TGTGCCAGCACCCCGGGGGAAGGGGGGGGAGTCACAGATACGCAGTATTTT. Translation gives CASTPGEGGGVTDTQYF.

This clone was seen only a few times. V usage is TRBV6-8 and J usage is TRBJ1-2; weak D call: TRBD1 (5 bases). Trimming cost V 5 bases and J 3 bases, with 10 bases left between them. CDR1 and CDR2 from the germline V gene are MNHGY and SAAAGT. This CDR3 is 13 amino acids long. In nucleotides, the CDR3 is TGTGCCAGCAGTGGGCGGGGGGACTATGGCTACACCTTC. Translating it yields CASSGRGDYGYTF.

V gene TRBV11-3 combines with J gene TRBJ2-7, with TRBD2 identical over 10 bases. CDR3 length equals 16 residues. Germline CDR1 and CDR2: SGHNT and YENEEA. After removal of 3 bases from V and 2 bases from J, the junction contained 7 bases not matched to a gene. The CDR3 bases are TGTGCCAGCAGCTTTATGCCTAGCGGGGGCACCTACGAGCAGTACTTC. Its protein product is CASSFMPSGGTYEQYF.

CDR3 protein: CASSAGTSRGGTQYF. CDR3 sequence (DNA): TGTGCCAGCAGCGCTGGGACTAGCCGTGGGGGGACCCAGTACTTC. The chain couples TRBV9 to TRBJ2-5; 9 nucleotides match TRBD2. V was pared by 3 bases and J by 7 bases, with 10 bases of the junction left unmatched. Germline V gene lookup returns CDR1 SGDLS and CDR2 YYNGEE. This CDR3 contains 15 residues.

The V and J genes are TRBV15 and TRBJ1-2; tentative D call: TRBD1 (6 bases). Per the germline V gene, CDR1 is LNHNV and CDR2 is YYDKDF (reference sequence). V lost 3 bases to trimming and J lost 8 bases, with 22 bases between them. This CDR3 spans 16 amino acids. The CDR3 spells CATSSGRDGGARGYTF. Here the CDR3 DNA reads TGTGCCACCAGCAGCGGCCGGGACGGGGGGGCGCGGGGCTACACCTTC.

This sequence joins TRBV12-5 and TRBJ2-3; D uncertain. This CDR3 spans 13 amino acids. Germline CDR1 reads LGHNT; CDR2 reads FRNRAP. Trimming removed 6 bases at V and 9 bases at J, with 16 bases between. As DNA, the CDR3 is TGTGCTAGTGGCAATAGGATAGGTCCGACGCAGTATTTT. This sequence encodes CASGNRIGPTQYF.

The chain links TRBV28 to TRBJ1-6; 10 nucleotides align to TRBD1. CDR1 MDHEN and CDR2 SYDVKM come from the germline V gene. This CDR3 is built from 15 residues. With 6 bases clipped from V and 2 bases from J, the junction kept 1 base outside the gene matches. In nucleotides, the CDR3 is TGTGCCAGCAGGGGACAGGGGACCTATAATTCACCCCTCCACTTT. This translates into CASRGQGTYNSPLHF.

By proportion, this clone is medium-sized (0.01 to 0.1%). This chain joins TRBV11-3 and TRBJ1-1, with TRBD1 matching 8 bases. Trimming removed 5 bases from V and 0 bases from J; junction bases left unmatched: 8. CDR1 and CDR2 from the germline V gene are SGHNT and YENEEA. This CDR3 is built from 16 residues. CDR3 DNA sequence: TGTGCCAGCAGCGGGACAGGCGAGTTCATGAACACTGAAGCTTTCTTT. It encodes CASSGTGEFMNTEAFF.

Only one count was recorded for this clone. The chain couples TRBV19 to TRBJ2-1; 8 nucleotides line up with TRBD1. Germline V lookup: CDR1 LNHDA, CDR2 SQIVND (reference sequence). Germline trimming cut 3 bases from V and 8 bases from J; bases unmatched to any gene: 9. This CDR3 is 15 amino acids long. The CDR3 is CASSIYSGGFYEQFF. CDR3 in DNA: TGTGCCAGTAGTATTTATTCAGGGGGCTTCTATGAGCAGTTCTTC. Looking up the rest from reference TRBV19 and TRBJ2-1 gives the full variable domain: DGGITQSPKYLFRKEGQNVTLSCEQNLNHDAMYWYRQDPGQGLRLIYYSQIVNDFQKGDIAEGYSVSREKKESFPLTVTSAQKNPTAFYLCASSIYSGGFYEQFFGPGTRLTVL.

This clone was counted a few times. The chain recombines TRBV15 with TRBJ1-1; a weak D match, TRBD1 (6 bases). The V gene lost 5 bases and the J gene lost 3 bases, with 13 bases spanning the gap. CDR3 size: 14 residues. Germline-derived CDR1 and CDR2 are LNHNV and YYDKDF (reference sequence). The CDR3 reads CATSLRDIYTEAFF. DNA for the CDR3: TGTGCCACCAGCTTGCGGGACATTTACACTGAAGCTTTCTTT. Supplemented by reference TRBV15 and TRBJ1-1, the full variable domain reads DAMVIQNPRYQVTQFGKPVTLSCSQTLNHNVMYWYQQKSSQAPKLLFHYYDKDFNNEADTPDNFQSRRPNTSFCFLDIRSPGLGDTAMYLCATSLRDIYTEAFFGQGTRLTVV.

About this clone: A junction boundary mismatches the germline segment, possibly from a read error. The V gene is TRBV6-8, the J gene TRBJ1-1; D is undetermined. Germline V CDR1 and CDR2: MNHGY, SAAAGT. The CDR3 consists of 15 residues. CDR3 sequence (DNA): TGTGCCATCAGTGGCGGCTCAAGCGGGGACACTGAAGCTTTCTTT. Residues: CAISGGSSGDTEAFF.